The 3 T cell receptor beta chains presented below share a single source sample, sequenced in a study of cytomegalovirus exposure and HLA in healthy donors. The protocol was immunoSEQ multiplex PCR, while the TCRdb copy is restricted to in-frame clones and leaves out a portion. The sample has around 240,000 clones, 85% to 90% seen once. Material: PBMCs. The receptors stem from a young woman in good health and CMV-seronegative.

This clone appeared a few times. The J gene is TRBJ2-7, the V gene TRBV28; 7 bases fit TRBD1. The CDR3 runs to 14 residues. The V gene's germline CDR1 is MDHEN and CDR2 SYDVKM. Losses at the gene ends were 7 bases for V and 1 base for J; bases not matched to a gene: 7. The CDR3 bases are TGTGCCAGCACGCAGCGACAGGGATCCTACGAGCAGTACGTC. Protein: CASTQRQGSYEQYV.

This clone was seen a few times. V and J are TRBV19 and TRBJ1-2, with 7 bases aligning to TRBD1. V gave up 7 bases and J gave up 6 bases; unmatched junction bases: 14. The CDR3 spans 15 residues. In germline, CDR1 is LNHDA, CDR2 SQIVND (reference sequence). In DNA form, the CDR3 reads TGTGCCAGTAATATTGGGGGGCCGACAGGGAATGGCTACACCTTC. Translation: CASNIGGPTGNGYTF.

The chain recombines TRBV6-5 with TRBJ1-1; 8 nucleotides align to TRBD1. This CDR3 has 14 residues. The ends lost 2 bases at V and 2 bases at J; junction bases unmatched: 1. Germline values: CDR1 MNHEY, CDR2 SVGAGI. CDR3 DNA sequence: TGTGCCAGCAGTTACGACAGGGGCAACACTGAAGCTTTCTTT. This sequence encodes CASSYDRGNTEAFF.